The clone carrying this TCR beta chain was seen repeatedly, ten times or more. Together with thyroid ultrasound, orbital computed tomography, serum thyroxine and TRAb, clinical symptoms were used for diagnoses. This sample is part of a study of T cells in Graves' hyperthyroidism and ophthalmopathy. Study overall: Peripheral blood specimens were obtained at initial diagnosis, prior to any treatment.

Germline trimming cut 4 bases from V and 2 bases from J; bases unmatched to any gene: 6. The CDR3 runs to 16 residues. Germline-derived CDR1 and CDR2 are DFQATT and SNEGSKA (reference sequence). Amplification yielded TCR beta CDR3 regions, with RNA transcripts as the source. The study used the HTBI primer set for a first-round RT-PCR of the TCR CDR3. TCRdb passed the multiplex PCR reads through MiXCR, listing each CDR3 protein once. The sample has about 570,000 distinct CDR3 sequences, 14% seen once. The chain recombines TRBV20-1 with TRBJ2-6; the match to TRBD1 covers 9 bases. This receptor was taken from a middle-aged woman with Graves' hyperthyroidism. The sequencing input was blood. The CDR3 loop reads CSAKTRQGAGANVLTF. The CDR3 nucleotides are TGCAGTGCTAAAACGCGACAGGGGGCTGGGGCCAACGTCCTGACTTTC.